The rows below give T cell receptor beta chains drawn from one sample of a study of T cell changes during pregnancy in multiple sclerosis. Method: immunoSEQ multiplex PCR; TCRdb's copy keeps in-frame clones and lacks some. The sample carries approximately 100,000 clones, about 90% recorded once. Sequences were derived from peripheral blood, sampled after pregnancy. The receptors were gathered from a female donor in good health, enrolled as a control in a pregnancy study. Each CDR3 is given with its conserved first and last residue. Each record gives: V gene, J gene, CDR3 protein.

TRBV2	TRBJ1-1	CATPGGRNTEAFF
TRBV2	TRBJ2-7	CASSGQASSYEQYF
TRBV30	TRBJ2-7	CAWTGHMFDEQYF
TRBV19	TRBJ1-2	CASTLVSGDRYGYTF
TRBV14	TRBJ2-7	CASSQELTDYLSVEQYF
TRBV30	TRBJ2-7	CAWSGQGLAGVYEQYF
TRBV29-1	TRBJ2-7	CSVEAGEGLSYEQYF
TRBV30	TRBJ2-5	CAWGTLETQYF
TRBV5-4	TRBJ2-5	CASSQTSGSQETQYF
TRBV7-2	TRBJ1-4	CASSSQGGNEKLFF
TRBV9	TRBJ2-3	CASSAGGGLWIDTQYF
TRBV6-1	TRBJ1-5	CASSENDAVRYSNQPQHF
TRBV7-8	TRBJ1-3	CASSLGQFTGNTIYF
TRBV9	TRBJ2-5	CASSDPGGPSQETQYF
TRBV28	TRBJ1-2	CASSLPRAGAGYGYTF
TRBV10-3	TRBJ2-1	CAISESDRGDGNEQFF
TRBV7-2	TRBJ2-7	CASSSSGGPYEQYF
TRBV9	TRBJ2-5	CASSAGTSDKETQYF
TRBV28	TRBJ2-7	CASSQAGTSYEQYF
TRBV2	TRBJ2-7	CASSLREEYEQYF
TRBV5-1	TRBJ1-1	CASSLAYRRDRGRSRGDTEAFF
TRBV28	TRBJ1-1	CASSPGHWGAEAFF
TRBV2	TRBJ2-5	CASSAGLGETQYF
TRBV14	TRBJ1-3	CASSPRGGNTIYF
TRBV1	TRBJ2-6	CTSRVTGSGANVLTF
TRBV7-3	TRBJ2-1	CASSLGDEQFF
TRBV7-2	TRBJ1-1	CASSFTGVTEAFF
TRBV7-9	TRBJ2-7	CASSFGGSEQYF
TRBV18	TRBJ1-2	CASSPQDSVGYTF
TRBV5-1	TRBJ2-1	CASSLLAGAPGNEQFF
TRBV11-2	TRBJ2-5	CASSPRTRETQYF
TRBV9	TRBJ2-3	CASSPGTRGDTQYF
TRBV19	TRBJ1-5	CATRWGGENNQPQHF
TRBV27	TRBJ2-1	CASIPTGQRYNEQFF
TRBV18	TRBJ1-5	CASSPDSGGDQPQHF
TRBV6-5	TRBJ2-2	CASGTGVVGELFF
TRBV7-9	TRBJ2-5	CASSALEGFKETQYF
TRBV21-1	TRBJ1-2	CASSEDRMSYGYTF
TRBV6-5	TRBJ2-1	CASSYKASGGEQFF
TRBV7-6	TRBJ1-2	CASSLDRRGSGYTF
TRBV2	TRBJ1-1	CASRSLEAFF
TRBV28	TRBJ1-1	CASSPRTGRMNTEAFF
TRBV19	TRBJ1-3	CASSHGVGASGNTIYF
TRBV28	TRBJ2-7	CASSLLGRVNEQYF
TRBV27	TRBJ1-5	CASSLSWEGPQHF